This T cell receptor (beta chain) was profiled in a study of T cells in Graves' hyperthyroidism and ophthalmopathy. This clonotype was seen only a few times. CDR3 size: 16 residues. The ends lost 5 bases at V and 2 bases at J; junction bases unmatched: 11. In germline, CDR1 is SEHNR, CDR2 FQNEAQ (reference sequence). RNA transcripts provided the source from which TCR beta CDR3 regions were amplified. An initial round of RT-PCR targeting the TCR CDR3 relied on the HTBI primer set. In TCRdb, the multiplex PCR reads were re-called with MiXCR into one record per CDR3 protein. The sample comprises hundreds of thousands of distinct CDR3 sequences, under 15% of which are singletons, and over 25% rests with the top ten.

This TCR came from a woman aged 25 to 39 with Graves' hyperthyroidism. Sequencing was done on a sample of blood. This chain links TRBV7-9 with TRBJ2-7; 8 nucleotides align to TRBD2. CDR3 residues: CASSPPSPAGAYEQYF. CDR3 coding DNA: TGTGCCAGCAGCCCCCCGTCTCCAGCGGGAGCCTACGAGCAGTACTTC.